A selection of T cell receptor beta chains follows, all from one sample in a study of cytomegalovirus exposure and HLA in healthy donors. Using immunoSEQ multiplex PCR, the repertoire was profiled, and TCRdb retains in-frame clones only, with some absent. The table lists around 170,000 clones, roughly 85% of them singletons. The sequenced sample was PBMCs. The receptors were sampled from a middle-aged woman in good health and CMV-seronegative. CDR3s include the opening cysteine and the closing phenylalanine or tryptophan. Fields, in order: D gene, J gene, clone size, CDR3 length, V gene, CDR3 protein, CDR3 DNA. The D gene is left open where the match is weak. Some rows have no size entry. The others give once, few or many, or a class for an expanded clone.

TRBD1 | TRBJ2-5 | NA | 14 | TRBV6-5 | CASSKDRGPETQYF | TGTGCCAGCAGTAAGGACAGGGGGCCAGAGACCCAGTACTTC
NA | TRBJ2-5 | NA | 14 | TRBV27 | CASRSTEGPGTQYF | TGTGCCAGCAGGTCGACAGAAGGCCCAGGGACCCAGTACTTC
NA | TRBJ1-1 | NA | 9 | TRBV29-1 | CSVEGSAFF | TGCAGCGTTGAAGGTTCGGCTTTCTTT
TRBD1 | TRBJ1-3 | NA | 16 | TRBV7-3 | CASSSRGRGSGNTIYF | TGTGCCAGCAGCTCCAGGGGGCGAGGTTCTGGAAACACCATATATTTT
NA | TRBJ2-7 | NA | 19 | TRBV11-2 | CASSLEGPTHLRALYEQYF | TGTGCCAGCAGCTTAGAAGGACCTACCCACCTCAGGGCGCTCTACGAGCAGTACTTC
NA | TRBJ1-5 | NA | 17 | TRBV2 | CASSESQGLVGNQPQHF | TGTGCCAGCAGTGAGTCCCAGGGGCTGGTGGGCAATCAGCCCCAGCATTTT
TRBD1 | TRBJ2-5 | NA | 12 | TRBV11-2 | CASSLEGTAQYF | TGTGCCAGCAGCTTAGAAGGGACAGCCCAGTACTTC
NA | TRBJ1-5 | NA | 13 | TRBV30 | CAWSGQPGGPQHF | TGTGCCTGGAGTGGCCAGCCGGGGGGGCCCCAGCATTTT
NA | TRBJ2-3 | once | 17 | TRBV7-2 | CASSSYRGAWSTDTQYF | TGTGCCAGCAGCTCTTATAGGGGTGCGTGGAGCACAGATACGCAGTATTTT
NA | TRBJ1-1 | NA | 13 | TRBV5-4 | CASSLGGITEAFF | TGTGCCAGCAGCTTGGGAGGGATAACTGAAGCTTTCTTT
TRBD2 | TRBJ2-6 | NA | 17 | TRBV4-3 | CASSELAGVSGANVLTF | TGCGCCAGCAGCGAACTAGCGGGAGTCTCTGGGGCCAACGTCCTGACTTTC
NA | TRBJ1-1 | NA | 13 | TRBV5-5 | CASSYILNTEAFF | TGTGCCAGCAGTTACATCTTGAACACTGAAGCTTTCTTT
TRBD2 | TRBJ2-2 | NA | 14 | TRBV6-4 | CASGTSANTGELFF | TGTGCCAGCGGGACTAGCGCAAACACCGGGGAGCTGTTTTTT
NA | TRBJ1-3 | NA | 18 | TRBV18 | CASSPLPQAPYSGNTIYF | TGTGCCAGCTCACCACTGCCACAGGCGCCTTACTCTGGAAACACCATATATTTT
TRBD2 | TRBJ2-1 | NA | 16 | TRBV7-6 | CASSLDTSGGHNEQFF | TGTGCCAGCAGCTTAGATACTAGCGGAGGGCACAATGAGCAGTTCTTC
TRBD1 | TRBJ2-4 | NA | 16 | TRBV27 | CASSFSVPGQANIQYF | TGTGCCAGCAGTTTCTCAGTCCCGGGACAGGCAAACATTCAGTACTTC